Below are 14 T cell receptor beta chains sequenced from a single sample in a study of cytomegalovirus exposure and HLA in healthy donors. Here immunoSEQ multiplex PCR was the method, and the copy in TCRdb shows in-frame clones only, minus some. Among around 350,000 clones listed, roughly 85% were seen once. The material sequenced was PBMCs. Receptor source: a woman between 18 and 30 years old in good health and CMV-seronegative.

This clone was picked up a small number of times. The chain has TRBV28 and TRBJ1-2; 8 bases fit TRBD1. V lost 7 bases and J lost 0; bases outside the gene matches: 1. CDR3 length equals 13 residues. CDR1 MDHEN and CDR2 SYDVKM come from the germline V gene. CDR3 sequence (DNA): TGTGCCAGCACGGACAGGGCTAACTATGGCTACACCTTC. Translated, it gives CASTDRANYGYTF.

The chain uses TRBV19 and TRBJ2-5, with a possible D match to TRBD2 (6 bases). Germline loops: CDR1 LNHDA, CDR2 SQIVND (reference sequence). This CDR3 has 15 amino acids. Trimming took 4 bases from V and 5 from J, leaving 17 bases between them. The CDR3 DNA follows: TGTGCCAGTAGTAGCGGGACCAGCGGTGTCGAGACCCAGTACTTC. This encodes CASSSGTSGVETQYF.

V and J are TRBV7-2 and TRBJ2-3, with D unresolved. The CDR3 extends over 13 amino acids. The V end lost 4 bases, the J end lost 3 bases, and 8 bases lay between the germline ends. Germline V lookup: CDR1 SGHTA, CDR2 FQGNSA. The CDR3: CASSSQKTDTQYF. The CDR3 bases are TGTGCCAGCAGCTCACAAAAAACAGATACGCAGTATTTT.

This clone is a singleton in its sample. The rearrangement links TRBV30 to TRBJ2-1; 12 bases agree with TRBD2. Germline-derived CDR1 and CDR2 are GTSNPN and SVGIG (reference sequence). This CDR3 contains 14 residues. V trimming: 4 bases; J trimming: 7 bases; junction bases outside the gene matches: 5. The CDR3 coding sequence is TGTGCCTGGACATCTAGCGGGAGGGCAAATGAGCAGTTCTTC. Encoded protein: CAWTSSGRANEQFF.

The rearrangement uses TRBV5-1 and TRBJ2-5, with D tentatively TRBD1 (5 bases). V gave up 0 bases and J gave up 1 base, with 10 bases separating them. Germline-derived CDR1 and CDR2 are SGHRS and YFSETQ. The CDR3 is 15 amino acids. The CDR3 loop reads CASSLEGVGQETQYF. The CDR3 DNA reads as TGCGCCAGCAGCTTGGAAGGGGTCGGCCAAGAGACCCAGTACTTC.

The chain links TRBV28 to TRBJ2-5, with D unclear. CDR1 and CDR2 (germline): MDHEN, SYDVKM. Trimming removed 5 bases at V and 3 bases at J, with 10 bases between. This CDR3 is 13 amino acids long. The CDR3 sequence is CASSPPAEETQYF. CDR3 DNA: TGTGCCAGCAGTCCGCCTGCAGAAGAGACCCAGTACTTC. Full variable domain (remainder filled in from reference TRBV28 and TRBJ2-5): DVKVTQSSRYLVKRTGEKVFLECVQDMDHENMFWYRQDPGLGLRLIYFSYDVKMKEKGDIPEGYSVSREKKERFSLILESASTNQTSMYLCASSPPAEETQYFGPGTRLLVL.

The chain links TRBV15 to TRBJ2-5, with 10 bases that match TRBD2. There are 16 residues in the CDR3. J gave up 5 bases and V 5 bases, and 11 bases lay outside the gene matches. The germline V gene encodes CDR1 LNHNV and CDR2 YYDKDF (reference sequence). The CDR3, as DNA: TGTGCCACCAGCGGAGGACTAGCGGCTGTTCTGGAGACCCAGTACTTC. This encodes CATSGGLAAVLETQYF.

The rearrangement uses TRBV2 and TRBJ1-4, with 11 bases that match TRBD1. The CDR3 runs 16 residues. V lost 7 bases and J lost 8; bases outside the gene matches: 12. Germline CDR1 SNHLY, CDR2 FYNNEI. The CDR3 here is CASTTGQGVGGEKLFF. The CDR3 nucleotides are TGTGCCAGCACAACGGGACAGGGGGTCGGTGGCGAAAAACTGTTTTTT.

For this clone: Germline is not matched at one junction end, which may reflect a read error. CDR3 in amino acids: CASTLDLADEQYF. The CDR3 DNA is TGTGCCAGCACCTTAGACCTAGCAGACGAGCAGTACTTC. This chain uses TRBV7-9 with TRBJ2-7; D may be TRBD2 (5 bases). The V gene's germline CDR1 is SEHNR and CDR2 FQNEAQ (reference sequence). This CDR3 has 13 residues.

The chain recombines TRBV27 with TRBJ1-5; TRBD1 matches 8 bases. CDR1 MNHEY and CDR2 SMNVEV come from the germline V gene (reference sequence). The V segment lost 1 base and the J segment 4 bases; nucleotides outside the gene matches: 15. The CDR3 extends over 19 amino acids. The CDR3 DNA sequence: TGTGCCAGCAGTTTATGGACGGACAGGGATGGACAGGGTAATCAGCCCCAGCATTTT. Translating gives CASSLWTDRDGQGNQPQHF.

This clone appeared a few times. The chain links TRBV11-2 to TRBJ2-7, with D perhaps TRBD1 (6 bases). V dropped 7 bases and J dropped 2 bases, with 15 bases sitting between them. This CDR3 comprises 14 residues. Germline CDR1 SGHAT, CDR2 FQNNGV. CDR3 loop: CASTTTGTTYEQYF. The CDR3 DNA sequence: TGTGCCAGCACTACCACAGGGACAACCTACGAGCAGTACTTC.

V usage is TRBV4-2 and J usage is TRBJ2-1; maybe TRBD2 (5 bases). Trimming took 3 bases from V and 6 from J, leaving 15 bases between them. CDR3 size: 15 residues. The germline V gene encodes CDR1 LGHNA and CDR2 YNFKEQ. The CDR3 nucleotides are TGTGCCAGCAGCCAGGCGGAGGCCGGCTTCAATGAGCAGTTCTTC. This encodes CASSQAEAGFNEQFF.

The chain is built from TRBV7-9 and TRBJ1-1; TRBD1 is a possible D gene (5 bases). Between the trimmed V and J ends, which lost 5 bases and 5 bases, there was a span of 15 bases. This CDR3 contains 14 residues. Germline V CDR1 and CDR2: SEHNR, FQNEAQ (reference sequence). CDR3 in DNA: TGTGCCAGCAGCCACCCAGGGAGGAATACTGAAGCTTTCTTT. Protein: CASSHPGRNTEAFF. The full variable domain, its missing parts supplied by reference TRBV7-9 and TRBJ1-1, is DTGVSQNPRHKITKRGQNVTFRCDPISEHNRLYWYRQTLGQGPEFLTYFQNEAQLEKSRLLSDRFSAERPKGSFSTLEIQRTEQGDSAMYLCASSHPGRNTEAFFGQGTRLTVV.

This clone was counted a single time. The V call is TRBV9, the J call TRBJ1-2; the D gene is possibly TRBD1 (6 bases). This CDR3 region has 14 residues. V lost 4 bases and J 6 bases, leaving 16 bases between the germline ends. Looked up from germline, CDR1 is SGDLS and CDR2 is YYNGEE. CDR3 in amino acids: CASSSRAGVDGYTF. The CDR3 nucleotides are TGTGCCAGCAGCTCCAGGGCAGGGGTCGATGGCTACACCTTC.